The 6 T cell receptor beta chains below were found in one sample sequenced in a study of blood T cell repertoires in COVID-19. Repertoires were generated with immunoSEQ multiplex PCR, while TCRdb's copy carries only in-frame clones and drops some. The profile shows more than 95,000 clones, 90% of them singletons. Sequenced input: peripheral blood. These receptors were taken from a man in his 60s with acute or convalescent COVID-19.

This clone was counted once. The chain uses TRBV6-5 and TRBJ1-2, with 7 bases fitting TRBD1. J gave up 4 bases and V 7 bases, and 12 bases lay outside the gene matches. The CDR3 is 15 residues long. Germline lookup yields CDR1 MNHEY and CDR2 SVGAGI. CDR3 protein: CASTVMTGTSYGYTF. The CDR3 DNA is TGTGCCAGCACTGTAATGACAGGGACGAGCTATGGCTACACCTTC.

The chain recombines TRBV19 with TRBJ1-3; possible D gene TRBD1, 6 bases. Between the trimmed V and J ends, which lost 0 bases and 0 bases, there was a span of 18 bases. Germline loops: CDR1 LNHDA, CDR2 SQIVND (reference sequence). The CDR3 spans 19 residues. The CDR3 loop reads CASSIDPMNTGSSGNTIYF. The CDR3 DNA sequence: TGTGCCAGTAGTATAGATCCCATGAATACAGGGAGCTCTGGAAACACCATATATTTT.

The chain carries TRBV5-5 and TRBJ1-1; D gene ambiguous. This CDR3 spans 16 amino acids. Trimming removed 0 bases at V and 0 bases at J, with 12 bases between. Germline CDR1 reads SGHKS; CDR2 reads YYEKEE (reference sequence). The CDR3 DNA reads as TGTGCCAGCAGCTTGGTCCGGAGTACTATGAACACTGAAGCTTTCTTT. Protein product: CASSLVRSTMNTEAFF.

The chain joins TRBV5-4 to TRBJ2-1; 9 positions agree with TRBD2. Trimming at V came to 3 bases and at J to 2 bases, leaving 6 bases not matched to a gene. The CDR3 totals 16 residues. Germline-derived CDR1 and CDR2 are SGHNT and YYREEE (reference sequence). The CDR3 spells CASSSRIAGAYNEQFF. The CDR3 region has the DNA TGTGCCAGCAGCTCCCGCATAGCGGGGGCCTACAATGAGCAGTTCTTC.

The CDR3 protein is CASNRGVSYNEQFF. For the CDR3, the DNA is TGTGCCAGCAACCGCGGGGTTTCCTACAATGAGCAGTTCTTC. V usage is TRBV6-5 and J usage is TRBJ2-1, with TRBD2 as a possible D gene (6 bases). Germline assignment: CDR1 MNHEY and CDR2 SVGAGI. V lost 7 bases and J lost 1, with 11 bases in between. The CDR3 is 14 amino acids.

This chain uses TRBV5-1 with TRBJ2-5; 7 bases are a match to TRBD1. The CDR3 extends over 16 amino acids. Germline V gene sequence: CDR1 SGHRS, CDR2 YFSETQ. V lost 0 bases and J lost 4; bases outside the gene matches: 9. In DNA form, the CDR3 reads TGCGCCAGCAGCTTGGAGGGGGCGAATATGGGAGAGACCCAGTACTTC. The encoded protein is CASSLEGANMGETQYF.